The entry that follows covers one T cell receptor (beta chain) sequence. Its antigen is still unknown. The CDR3 contains 14 residues. Trimming took off 1 base at V and 3 bases at J, with 10 bases between the two ends. From germline, CDR1 is SGHKS and CDR2 YYEKEE (reference sequence). This sample was taken from a study of cytomegalovirus exposure and HLA in healthy donors. The PCR ran on 60 Vbeta and 13 Jbeta primers. In the original analysis: Roughly 81 million unique TCR beta chains, 9 million to 12 million shared, were counted in a later analysis. Assay used: immunoSEQ multiplex PCR; TCRdb lists only in-frame clones, some missing. V, J and clone size derive from that table, while D and trimming were established from the DNA sequence. The sample carries more than 200,000 clones, about 81% recorded once. The study's findings and limits: Reports described diagnosis of cytomegalovirus status by the classifier as highly specific and sensitive.

Source material: PBMCs. The J gene is TRBJ1-2, the V gene TRBV5-5; D call uncertain. This TCR derives from a man aged 40-49 years in good health and CMV-seropositive. The chain's CDR3 is CASSLYGNDYGYTF. The CDR3 DNA sequence: TGTGCCAGCAGCTTGTACGGTAATGACTATGGCTACACCTTC.